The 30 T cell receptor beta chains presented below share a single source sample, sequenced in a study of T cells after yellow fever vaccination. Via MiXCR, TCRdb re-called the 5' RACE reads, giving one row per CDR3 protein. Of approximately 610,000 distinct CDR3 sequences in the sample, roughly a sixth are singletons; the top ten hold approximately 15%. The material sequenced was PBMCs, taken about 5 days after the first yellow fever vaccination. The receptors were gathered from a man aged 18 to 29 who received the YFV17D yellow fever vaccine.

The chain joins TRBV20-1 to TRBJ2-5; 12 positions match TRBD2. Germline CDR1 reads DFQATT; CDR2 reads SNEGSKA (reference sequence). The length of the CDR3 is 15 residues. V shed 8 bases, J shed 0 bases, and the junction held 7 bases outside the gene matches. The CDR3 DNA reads TGCAGTTCTACTAGCGGGGGGACCTACCAAGAGACCCAGTACTTC. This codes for CSSTSGGTYQETQYF.

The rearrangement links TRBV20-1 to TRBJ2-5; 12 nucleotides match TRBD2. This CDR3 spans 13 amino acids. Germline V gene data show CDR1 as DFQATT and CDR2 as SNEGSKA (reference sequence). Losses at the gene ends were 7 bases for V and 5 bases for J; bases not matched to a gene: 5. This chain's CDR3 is CSVRTSGAETQYF. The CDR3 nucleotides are TGCAGTGTTAGGACTAGCGGGGCCGAGACCCAGTACTTC.

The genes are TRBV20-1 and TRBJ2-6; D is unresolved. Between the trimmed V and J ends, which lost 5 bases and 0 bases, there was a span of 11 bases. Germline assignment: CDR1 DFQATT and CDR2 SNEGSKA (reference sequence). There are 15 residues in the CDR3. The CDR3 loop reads CSASPPPSGANVLTF. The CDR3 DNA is TGCAGTGCTTCTCCTCCTCCCTCTGGGGCCAACGTCCTGACTTTC.

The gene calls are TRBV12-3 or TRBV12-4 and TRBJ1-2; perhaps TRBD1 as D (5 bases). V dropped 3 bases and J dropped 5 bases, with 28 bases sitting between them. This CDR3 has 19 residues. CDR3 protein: CASSLHEFRVRLDPYGYTF. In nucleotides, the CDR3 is TGTGCCAGCAGTTTGCATGAATTCAGGGTACGCCTCGACCCTTATGGCTACACCTTC.

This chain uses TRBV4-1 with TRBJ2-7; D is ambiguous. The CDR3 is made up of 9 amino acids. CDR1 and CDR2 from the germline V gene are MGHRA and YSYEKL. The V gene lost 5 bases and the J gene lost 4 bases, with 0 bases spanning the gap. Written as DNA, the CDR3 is TGCGCCAGCAGCTACGAGCAGTACTTC. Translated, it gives CASSYEQYF.

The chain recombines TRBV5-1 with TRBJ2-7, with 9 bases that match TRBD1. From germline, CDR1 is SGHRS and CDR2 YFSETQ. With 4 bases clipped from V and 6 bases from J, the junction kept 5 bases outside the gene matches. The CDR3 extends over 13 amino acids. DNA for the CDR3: TGCGCCAGCAGCCCCATGACAGGGGGCGAGCAGTACTTC. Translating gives CASSPMTGGEQYF.

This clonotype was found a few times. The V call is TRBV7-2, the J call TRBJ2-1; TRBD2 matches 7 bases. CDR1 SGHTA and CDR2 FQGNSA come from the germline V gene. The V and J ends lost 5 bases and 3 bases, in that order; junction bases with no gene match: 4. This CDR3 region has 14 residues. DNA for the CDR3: TGTGCCAGCAGCCCGGGGGGAATCTACAATGAGCAGTTCTTC. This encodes CASSPGGIYNEQFF.

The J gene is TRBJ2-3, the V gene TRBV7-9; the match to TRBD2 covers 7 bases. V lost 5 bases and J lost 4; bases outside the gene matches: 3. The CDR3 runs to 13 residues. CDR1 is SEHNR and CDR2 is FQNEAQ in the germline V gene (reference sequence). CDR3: CASSTAGADTQYF. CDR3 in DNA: TGTGCCAGCAGCACTGCGGGGGCAGATACGCAGTATTTT.

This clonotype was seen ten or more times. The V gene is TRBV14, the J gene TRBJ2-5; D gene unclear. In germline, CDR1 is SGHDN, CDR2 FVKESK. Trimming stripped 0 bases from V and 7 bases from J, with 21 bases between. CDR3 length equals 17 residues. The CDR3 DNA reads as TGTGCCAGCAGCCAAGAAGTTGGGCCAGGCGGTAGGTCGACCCAGTACTTC. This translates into CASSQEVGPGGRSTQYF.

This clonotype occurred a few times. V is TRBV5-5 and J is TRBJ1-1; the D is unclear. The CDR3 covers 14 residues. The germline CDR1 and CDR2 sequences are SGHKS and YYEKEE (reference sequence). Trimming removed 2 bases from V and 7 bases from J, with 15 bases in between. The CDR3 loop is CASSFRPAISEAFF. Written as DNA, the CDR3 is TGTGCCAGCAGCTTTCGGCCAGCCATAAGTGAAGCTTTCTTT.

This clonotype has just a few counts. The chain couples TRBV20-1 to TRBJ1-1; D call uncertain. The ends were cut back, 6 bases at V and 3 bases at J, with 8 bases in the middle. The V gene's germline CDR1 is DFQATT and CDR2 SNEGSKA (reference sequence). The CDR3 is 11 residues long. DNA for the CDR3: TGCAGTGCCCTCCTATACACTGAAGCTTTCTTT. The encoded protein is CSALLYTEAFF.

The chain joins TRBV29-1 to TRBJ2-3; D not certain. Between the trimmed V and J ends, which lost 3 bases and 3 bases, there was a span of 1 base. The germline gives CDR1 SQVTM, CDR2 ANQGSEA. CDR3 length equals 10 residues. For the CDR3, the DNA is TGCAGCGTTGAGACAGATACGCAGTATTTT. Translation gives CSVETDTQYF.

CDR3 nucleotides: TGCGCCAGCAGCGTAACAGCTAACTATGGCTACACCTTC. Translation gives CASSVTANYGYTF. The genes are TRBV5-1 and TRBJ1-2; D ambiguous. Trimming took off 4 bases at V and 0 bases at J, with 7 bases between the two ends. This CDR3 is 13 amino acids long. The germline CDR1 and CDR2 sequences are SGHRS and YFSETQ.

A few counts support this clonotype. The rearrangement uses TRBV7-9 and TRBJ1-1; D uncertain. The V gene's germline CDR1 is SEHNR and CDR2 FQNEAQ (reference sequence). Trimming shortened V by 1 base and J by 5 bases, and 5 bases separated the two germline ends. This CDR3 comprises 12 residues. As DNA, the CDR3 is TGTGCCAGCAGCTTAGTGGCAACTGAAGCTTTCTTT. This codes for CASSLVATEAFF.

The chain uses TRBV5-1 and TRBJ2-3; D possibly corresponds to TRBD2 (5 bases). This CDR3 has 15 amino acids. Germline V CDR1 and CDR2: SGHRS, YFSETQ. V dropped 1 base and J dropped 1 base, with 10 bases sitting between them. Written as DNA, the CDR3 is TGCGCCAGCAGCTTGAGAGGGCACGGCACAGATACGCAGTATTTT. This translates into CASSLRGHGTDTQYF.

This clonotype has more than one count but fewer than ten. The DNA of the CDR3 is TGTGCCAGCAGTGAATCGAACATCTTGGGCACTGAAGCTTTCTTT. It encodes CASSESNILGTEAFF. The chain joins TRBV27 to TRBJ1-1; no firm D call. Germline-derived CDR1 and CDR2 are MNHEY and SMNVEV (reference sequence). V was clipped by 5 bases and J by 4 bases, with 17 bases between them. The CDR3 loop spans 15 amino acids.

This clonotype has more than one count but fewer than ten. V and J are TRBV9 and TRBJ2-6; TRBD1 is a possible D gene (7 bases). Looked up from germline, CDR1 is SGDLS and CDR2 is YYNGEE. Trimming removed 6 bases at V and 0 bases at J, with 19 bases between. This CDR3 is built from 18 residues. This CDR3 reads CASTPSPGGSSGANVLTF. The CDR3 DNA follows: TGTGCCAGCACTCCATCCCCAGGGGGGAGCTCTGGGGCCAACGTCCTGACTTTC.

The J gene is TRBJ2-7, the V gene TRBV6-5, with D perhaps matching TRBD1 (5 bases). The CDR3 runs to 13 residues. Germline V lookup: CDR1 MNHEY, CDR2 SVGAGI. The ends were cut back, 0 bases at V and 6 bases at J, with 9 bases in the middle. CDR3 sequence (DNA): TGTGCCAGCAGTTACTCGAAGGGGTTCGAGCAGTACGTC. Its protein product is CASSYSKGFEQYV.

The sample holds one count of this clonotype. The CDR3 nucleotides are TGTGCCAGCAGCTTAGCGCTACTGGGGGCAGATACGCAGTATTTT. It codes for CASSLALLGADTQYF. The chain has TRBV7-9 and TRBJ2-3, with D possibly called TRBD1 or TRBD2 (5 bases each). Germline CDR1 and CDR2: SEHNR and FQNEAQ (reference sequence). The CDR3 consists of 15 residues. V was pared by 0 bases and J by 4 bases, with 11 bases between.

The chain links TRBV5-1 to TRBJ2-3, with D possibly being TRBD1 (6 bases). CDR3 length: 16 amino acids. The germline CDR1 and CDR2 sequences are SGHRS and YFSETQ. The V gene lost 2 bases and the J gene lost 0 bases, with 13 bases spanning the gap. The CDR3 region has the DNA TGCGCCAGCAGCTTCTCCCTGGGGGCTAGCACAGATACGCAGTATTTT. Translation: CASSFSLGASTDTQYF.

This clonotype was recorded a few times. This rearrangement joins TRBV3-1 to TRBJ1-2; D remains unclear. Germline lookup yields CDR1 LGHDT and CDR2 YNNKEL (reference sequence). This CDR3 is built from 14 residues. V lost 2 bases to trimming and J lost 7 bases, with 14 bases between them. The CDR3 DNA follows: TGTGCCAGCAGCCAAATTGTTACGGATGGTGGCTACACCTTC. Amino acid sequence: CASSQIVTDGGYTF.

For the CDR3, the DNA is TGTGCCAGCAGCTTAAGTCCCACTGCGACAGGCTACACCTTC. Protein product: CASSLSPTATGYTF. The rearrangement joins TRBV7-2 to TRBJ1-2; D unclear. Germline lookup yields CDR1 SGHTA and CDR2 FQGNSA. Trimming left V 2 bases short and J 8 bases short, with 15 bases between. This CDR3 is built from 14 residues.

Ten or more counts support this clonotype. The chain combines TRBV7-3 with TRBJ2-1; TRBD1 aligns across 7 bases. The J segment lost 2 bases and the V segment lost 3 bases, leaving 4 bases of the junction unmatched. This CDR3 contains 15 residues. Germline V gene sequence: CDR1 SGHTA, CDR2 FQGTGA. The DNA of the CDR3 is TGTGCCAGCAGCTTCGACAGGGCTACCTACAATGAGCAGTTCTTC. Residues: CASSFDRATYNEQFF. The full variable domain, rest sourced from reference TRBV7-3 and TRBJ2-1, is GAGVSQTPSNKVTEKGKYVELRCDPISGHTALYWYRQSLGQGPEFLIYFQGTGAADDSGLPNDRFFAVRPEGSVSTLKIQRTERGDSAVYLCASSFDRATYNEQFFGPGTRLTVL.

The CDR3 loop is CASSLAGGEAQYF. The CDR3, as DNA: TGTGCCAGCAGCTTGGCGGGGGGGGAGGCCCAGTACTTC. The chain recombines TRBV5-6 with TRBJ2-5; 8 bases match TRBD2. Germline V gene lookup returns CDR1 SGHDT and CDR2 YYEEEE. CDR3 length: 13 amino acids. Unmatched junction bases numbered 4, after V lost 0 bases and J lost 9 bases.

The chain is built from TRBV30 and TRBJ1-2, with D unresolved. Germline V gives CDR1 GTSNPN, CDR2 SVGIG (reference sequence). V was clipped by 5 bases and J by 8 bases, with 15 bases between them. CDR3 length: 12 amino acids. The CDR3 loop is CAWERLMDGYTF. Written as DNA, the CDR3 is TGTGCCTGGGAACGGCTAATGGACGGCTACACCTTC.

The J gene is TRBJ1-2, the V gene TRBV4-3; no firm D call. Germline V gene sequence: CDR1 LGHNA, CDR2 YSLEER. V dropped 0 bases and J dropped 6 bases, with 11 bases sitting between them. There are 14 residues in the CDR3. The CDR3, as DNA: TGCGCCAGCAGCCAAGAATGGGCAGATAATGGCTACACCTTC. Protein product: CASSQEWADNGYTF.

CDR3 sequence (DNA): TGTGCCAGCAGCTCTAGAGGGCGGGGTGTTGGAGCAACCACGACTAATGAAAAACTGTTTTTT. It encodes CASSSRGRGVGATTTNEKLFF. The chain combines TRBV11-1 with TRBJ1-4; D is undetermined. CDR3 length equals 21 residues. V lost 4 bases and J 2 bases, leaving 29 bases between the germline ends. The germline V gene encodes CDR1 SGHAT and CDR2 FQDESV (reference sequence).

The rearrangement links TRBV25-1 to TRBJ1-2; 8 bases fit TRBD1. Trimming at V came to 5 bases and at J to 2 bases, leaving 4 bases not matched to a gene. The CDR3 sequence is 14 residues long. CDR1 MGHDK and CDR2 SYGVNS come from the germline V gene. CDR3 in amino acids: CASSSWTGNYGYTF. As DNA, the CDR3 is TGTGCCAGCAGTTCCTGGACAGGGAACTATGGCTACACCTTC.

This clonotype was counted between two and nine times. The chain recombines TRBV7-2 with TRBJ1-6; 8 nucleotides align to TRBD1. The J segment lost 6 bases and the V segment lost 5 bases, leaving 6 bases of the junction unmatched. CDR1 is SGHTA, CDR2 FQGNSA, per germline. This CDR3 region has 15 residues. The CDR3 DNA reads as TGTGCCAGCAGCCAAGGACAGGGTGCTAATTCACCCCTCCACTTT. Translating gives CASSQGQGANSPLHF.

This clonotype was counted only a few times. In DNA, the CDR3 is TGCAGTGGGGAGCAGATCGCAAACACGCAGTATTTT. The encoded protein is CSGEQIANTQYF. J is TRBJ2-3 and V is TRBV20-1, with D perhaps matching TRBD2 (5 bases). V was shortened by 7 bases and J by 9 bases, with 17 bases between the two germline ends. Germline V lookup: CDR1 DFQATT, CDR2 SNEGSKA (reference sequence). This CDR3 has 12 amino acids.